The 24 T cell receptor beta chains below were found in one sample sequenced in a study of T cells in tuberculosis. The table came from immunoSEQ multiplex PCR; TCRdb's copy has only in-frame clones and leaves some out. The sample records 20,000 to 25,000 clones, about 96% being singletons. The source material was PBMCs. The receptors here all came from a donor between 10 and 29 years old with latent tuberculosis or without tuberculosis infection.

This chain connects TRBV29-1 to TRBJ1-2; D perhaps matches TRBD1 (5 bases). The CDR3 is 12 residues long. V lost 4 bases, J lost 8 bases, and 14 bases lay in between. The germline gives CDR1 SQVTM, CDR2 ANQGSEA. CDR3 region: CSVAFQGGGYTF. In DNA, the CDR3 is TGCAGCGTTGCTTTTCAGGGTGGGGGCTACACCTTC.

This clone was detected only once. The chain links TRBV19 to TRBJ2-1; 14 bases line up with TRBD2. CDR1 is LNHDA and CDR2 is SQIVND in the germline V gene (reference sequence). This CDR3 spans 18 amino acids. V gave up 3 bases and J gave up 1 base; unmatched junction bases: 5. CDR3 bases: TGTGCCAGTAGTATGATGACTAGCGGGAGGGGTTCCTACAATGAGCAGTTCTTC. This gives the protein CASSMMTSGRGSYNEQFF.

The chain carries TRBV11-2 and TRBJ2-7; D call uncertain. The V gene lost 6 bases and the J gene lost 4 bases, with 10 bases spanning the gap. Germline loops: CDR1 SGHAT, CDR2 FQNNGV. The CDR3 runs 12 residues. The CDR3 loop reads CASRGVGYEQYF. CDR3 in DNA: TGTGCCAGCAGGGGCGTGGGTTACGAGCAGTACTTC.

The V call is TRBV4-1, the J call TRBJ2-7; weak D call: TRBD2 (6 bases). This CDR3 region has 14 residues. V shed 5 bases and J shed 6 bases, with 17 bases lying between them. In germline, CDR1 is MGHRA, CDR2 YSYEKL. In DNA, the CDR3 is TGCGCCAGCAGCACTTCTAAGCTGACTAGCGAGCAGTACTTC. Its translation is CASSTSKLTSEQYF.

The chain employs TRBV7-2 and TRBJ1-2, with unresolved D. Trimming removed 2 bases from V and 0 bases from J, with 7 bases in between. Germline V gene data show CDR1 as SGHTA and CDR2 as FQGNSA. The CDR3 loop spans 14 amino acids. Here the CDR3 reads CASSLRDSNYGYTF. DNA of the CDR3: TGTGCCAGCAGCTTACGAGACTCTAACTATGGCTACACCTTC.

V and J are TRBV19 and TRBJ1-5; tentative D call: TRBD1 (5 bases). The length of the CDR3 is 15 residues. The germline V gene encodes CDR1 LNHDA and CDR2 SQIVND (reference sequence). V shed 7 bases and J shed 0 bases, with 13 bases lying between them. CDR3 sequence (DNA): TGTGCCAGTACCCAGAAGGGGAATAGCAATCAGCCCCAGCATTTT. As protein: CASTQKGNSNQPQHF.

The chain uses TRBV19 and TRBJ2-7; maybe TRBD1 (5 bases). Germline assignment: CDR1 LNHDA and CDR2 SQIVND (reference sequence). Deletions cut 5 bases from V and 2 bases from J, with 10 bases between. The CDR3 runs to 13 residues. CDR3 protein: CASSYARAYEQYF. Here the CDR3 DNA reads TGTGCCAGTAGTTATGCCAGGGCCTACGAGCAGTACTTC.

The genes are TRBV29-1 and TRBJ1-6; 7 bases match TRBD1. CDR3 size: 13 residues. Germline assignment: CDR1 SQVTM and CDR2 ANQGSEA. Unmatched junction bases numbered 8, after V lost 7 bases and J lost 8 bases. The DNA for the CDR3 is TGCAGCGCCCGGACAGGCGGAGATTCACCCCTCCACTTT. This gives the protein CSARTGGDSPLHF.

The V call is TRBV5-5, the J call TRBJ1-6; 7 bases agree with TRBD1. V trimming: 4 bases; J trimming: 8 bases; junction bases outside the gene matches: 6. CDR3 length equals 14 residues. From germline, CDR1 is SGHKS and CDR2 YYEKEE (reference sequence). The CDR3, as DNA: TGTGCCAGCAGCGACAGGGCAGTTCATTCACCCCTCCACTTT. Residues: CASSDRAVHSPLHF.

The chain recombines TRBV10-3 with TRBJ2-6, with 7 bases identical to TRBD1. The CDR3 has 15 amino acids. V trimming: 6 bases; J trimming: 4 bases; junction bases outside the gene matches: 6. Looked up from germline, CDR1 is ENHRY and CDR2 is SYGVKD. CDR3 sequence reads: CAIRGQASGANVLTF. CDR3 coding DNA: TGTGCCATCAGAGGACAGGCCTCGGGGGCCAACGTCCTGACTTTC.

The J gene is TRBJ2-2, the V gene TRBV7-4, with 7 bases identical to TRBD2. Germline loops: CDR1 SGHVT, CDR2 SQSDAQ. The CDR3 consists of 16 residues. V was clipped by 3 bases and J by 0 bases; unmatched bases: 4. CDR3 coding DNA: TGTGCCAGCAGCTTGACGGGAGGACCGAACACCGGGGAGCTGTTTTTT. This codes for CASSLTGGPNTGELFF.

The gene calls are TRBV5-1 and TRBJ2-5, with 8 bases identical to TRBD2. J gave up 0 bases and V 1 base, and 5 bases lay outside the gene matches. Looked up from germline, CDR1 is SGHRS and CDR2 is YFSETQ. The CDR3 is 16 residues long. DNA for the CDR3: TGCGCCAGCAGCTTGAACGTAGCGGGGTACCAAGAGACCCAGTACTTC. Translation: CASSLNVAGYQETQYF.

This sequence joins TRBV10-1 and TRBJ1-1; D may be TRBD1 (5 bases). Trimming cost V 2 bases and J 3 bases, with 16 bases left between them. The V gene's germline CDR1 is WNHNN and CDR2 SYGVQD (reference sequence). The CDR3 spans 16 residues. The DNA of the CDR3 is TGCGCCAGCAGTGAGGATTTCGGGGGAGGGGACACTGAAGCTTTCTTT. It codes for CASSEDFGGGDTEAFF.

The chain has TRBV5-6 and TRBJ2-2; possible D gene TRBD2, 5 bases. Germline CDR1 is SGHDT and CDR2 is YYEEEE. The CDR3 covers 17 residues. Trimming pared 1 base from V and 1 base from J, leaving 14 bases between. CDR3 in amino acids: CASSLLGSGMNTGELFF. CDR3 DNA sequence: TGTGCCAGCAGCTTGTTAGGGTCCGGGATGAACACCGGGGAGCTGTTTTTT. The full variable domain, with the rest looked up from reference TRBV5-6 and TRBJ2-2, is DAGVTQSPTHLIKTRGQQVTLRCSPKSGHDTVSWYQQALGQGPQFIFQYYEEEERQRGNFPDRFSGHQFPNYSSELNVNALLLGDSALYLCASSLLGSGMNTGELFFGEGSRLTVL.

The chain links TRBV5-1 to TRBJ2-1, with D perhaps matching TRBD1 (5 bases). Deletions cut 5 bases from V and 4 bases from J, with 13 bases between. The CDR3 is 14 amino acids. Germline V gene sequence: CDR1 SGHRS, CDR2 YFSETQ. DNA for the CDR3: TGCGCCAGCAGTTCATTACAGGCTTACAATGAGCAGTTCTTC. Translating gives CASSSLQAYNEQFF. Together with reference TRBV5-1 and TRBJ2-1, the CDR3 gives the full variable domain: KAGVTQTPRYLIKTRGQQVTLSCSPISGHRSVSWYQQTPGQGLQFLFEYFSETQRNKGNFPGRFSGRQFSNSRSEMNVSTLELGDSALYLCASSSLQAYNEQFFGPGTRLTVL.

The V call is TRBV27, the J call TRBJ2-3; perhaps TRBD1 as D (5 bases). Trimming shortened V by 2 bases and J by 4 bases, and 13 bases separated the two germline ends. CDR1 MNHEY and CDR2 SMNVEV come from the germline V gene (reference sequence). CDR3 length: 15 amino acids. The CDR3 protein is CASSLLNTRADTQYF. The CDR3, as DNA: TGTGCCAGCAGTTTACTTAACACCAGGGCAGATACGCAGTATTTT.

The V call is TRBV9, the J call TRBJ2-1; maybe TRBD1 (5 bases). The CDR3 length is 15 residues. Between the trimmed V and J ends, which lost 0 bases and 9 bases, there was a span of 16 bases. The germline gives CDR1 SGDLS, CDR2 YYNGEE. The CDR3 DNA reads as TGTGCCAGCAGCGTAGCAGGGATAGGATGGAGTGAGCAGTTCTTC. Protein product: CASSVAGIGWSEQFF.

The V gene is TRBV21-1, the J gene TRBJ2-3; no check of the table's D call, TRBD2, against the DNA was made. TRBV21-1 is a pseudogene locus. This CDR3 has 17 amino acids. This chain's CDR3 is CASSISRWDYSPDTQYF. CDR3 coding DNA: TGTGCCAGCAGCATAAGCCGATGGGACTACTCCCCAGATACGCAGTATTTT.

The chain couples TRBV4-3 to TRBJ2-7; the match to TRBD1 covers 9 bases. CDR3 size: 15 residues. V was clipped by 0 bases and J by 3 bases; unmatched bases: 3. In germline, CDR1 is LGHNA, CDR2 YSLEER. CDR3 residues: CASSQDETGGYEQYF. The CDR3 bases are TGCGCCAGCAGCCAAGATGAGACAGGGGGCTACGAGCAGTACTTC.

V and J are TRBV4-1 and TRBJ2-7, with 9 bases aligning to TRBD2. Germline V gene sequence: CDR1 MGHRA, CDR2 YSYEKL. Trimming at V came to 3 bases and at J to 5 bases, leaving 14 bases not matched to a gene. The CDR3 has 17 amino acids. The CDR3 loop reads CASSQFAGGPLDHEQYF. As DNA, the CDR3 is TGCGCCAGCAGCCAGTTCGCGGGAGGGCCATTAGATCACGAGCAGTACTTC.

J is TRBJ2-1 and V is TRBV30, with 10 positions matching TRBD2. The ends lost 3 bases at V and 5 bases at J; junction bases unmatched: 10. The CDR3 spans 16 residues. In germline, CDR1 is GTSNPN, CDR2 SVGIG (reference sequence). The DNA of the CDR3 is TGTGCCTGGAGGGATACCGGGACTAGCGTAAACAATGAGCAGTTCTTC. Protein product: CAWRDTGTSVNNEQFF.

The chain is built from TRBV5-8 and TRBJ2-7, with D perhaps TRBD2 (6 bases). Germline loops: CDR1 SGHTS, CDR2 YDEGEE. The CDR3 spans 15 residues. The germline V and J ends were trimmed by 4 bases and 0 bases, with 14 bases remaining between them. The CDR3 bases are TGTGCCAGCAGCGGAAGGAGCGGGTACTCCTACGAGCAGTACTTC. As protein: CASSGRSGYSYEQYF.

V is TRBV9 and J is TRBJ2-1; 10 bases are shared with TRBD2. Trimming took 0 bases from V and 5 from J; bases not matched to a gene: 2. The CDR3 contains 15 residues. The germline V gene has CDR1 SGDLS and CDR2 YYNGEE. The CDR3 nucleotides read TGTGCCAGCAGCGTAGGGACTAGCGGTAACAATGAGCAGTTCTTC. Translated, it gives CASSVGTSGNNEQFF.

The rearrangement links TRBV7-8 to TRBJ1-2; D remains unclear. The CDR3 is made up of 15 amino acids. Per the germline V gene, CDR1 is SGHVS and CDR2 is FQNEAQ. Trimming cost V 1 base and J 1 base, with 10 bases left between them. CDR3 sequence: CASSLEETLNYGYTF. The CDR3 DNA reads as TGTGCCAGCAGCTTAGAGGAGACCCTTAACTATGGCTACACCTTC.